The clone carrying this TCR beta chain has only a few counts. This specimen belongs to a study of blood T cells in healthy people across ages. The V gene lost 0 bases and the J gene lost 7 bases, with 17 bases spanning the gap. This CDR3 contains 16 residues. Germline CDR1 is SGHRS and CDR2 is YFSETQ. A second 7 to 11 cycle PCR used barcoded and J-beta primers. MiXCR, run by TCRdb on the 5' RACE reads, gives a single entry per CDR3 protein. The sample includes some 1,000,000 distinct CDR3 sequences, less than 25% of them seen just once. In addition, the sample was reused for a study of T cells of mothers and their children.

This chain joins TRBV5-1 and TRBJ2-1, with a possible D match to TRBD1 (6 bases). The clonotype was recovered from a girl under 10 years old in good health. Specimen: blood. The CDR3 spells CASSLGLTGIPNEQFF. DNA of the CDR3: TGCGCCAGCAGCTTGGGGCTAACAGGGATCCCAAATGAGCAGTTCTTC.